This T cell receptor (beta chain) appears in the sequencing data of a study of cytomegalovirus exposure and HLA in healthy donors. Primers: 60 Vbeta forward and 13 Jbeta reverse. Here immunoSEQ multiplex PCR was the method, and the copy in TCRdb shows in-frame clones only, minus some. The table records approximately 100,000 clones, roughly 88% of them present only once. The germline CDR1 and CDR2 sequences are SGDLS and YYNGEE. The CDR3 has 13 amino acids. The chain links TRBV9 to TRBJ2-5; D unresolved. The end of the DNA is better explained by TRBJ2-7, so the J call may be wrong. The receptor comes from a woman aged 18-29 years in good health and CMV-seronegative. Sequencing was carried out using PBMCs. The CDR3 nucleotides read TGTGCCAGCAGCGTTCGCCCCGATCGCGAGCAGTACTTC. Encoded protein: CASSVRPDREQYF.